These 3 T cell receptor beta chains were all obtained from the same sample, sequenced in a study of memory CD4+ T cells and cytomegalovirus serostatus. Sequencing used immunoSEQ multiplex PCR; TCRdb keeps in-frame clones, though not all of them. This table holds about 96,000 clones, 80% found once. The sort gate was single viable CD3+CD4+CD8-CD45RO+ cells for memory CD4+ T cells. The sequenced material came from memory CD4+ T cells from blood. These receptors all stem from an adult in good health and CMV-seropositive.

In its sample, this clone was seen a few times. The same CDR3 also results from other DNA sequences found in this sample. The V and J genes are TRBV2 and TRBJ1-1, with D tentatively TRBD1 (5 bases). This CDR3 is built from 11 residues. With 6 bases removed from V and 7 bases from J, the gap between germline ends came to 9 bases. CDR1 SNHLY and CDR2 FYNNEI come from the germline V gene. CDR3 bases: TGTGCCAGCAGCTATGACAGTGAAGCTTTCTTT. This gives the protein CASSYDSEAFF. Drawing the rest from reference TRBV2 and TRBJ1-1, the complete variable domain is EPEVTQTPSHQVTQMGQEVILRCVPISNHLYFYWYRQILGQKVEFLVSFYNNEISEKSEIFDDQFSVERPDGSNFTLKIRSTKLEDSAMYFCASSYDSEAFFGQGTRLTVV.

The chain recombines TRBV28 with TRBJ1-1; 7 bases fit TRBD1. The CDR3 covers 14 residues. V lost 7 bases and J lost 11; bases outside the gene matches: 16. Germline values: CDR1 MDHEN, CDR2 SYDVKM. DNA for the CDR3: TGTGCCAGCAAGTCGGAGGACAGGATTTCAGGGGCTTTCTTT. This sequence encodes CASKSEDRISGAFF.

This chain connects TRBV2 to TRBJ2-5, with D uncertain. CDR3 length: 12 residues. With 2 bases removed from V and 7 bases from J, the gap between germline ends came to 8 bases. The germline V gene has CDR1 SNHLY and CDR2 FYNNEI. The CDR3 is CASSEIFRTQYF. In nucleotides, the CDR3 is TGTGCCAGCAGTGAAATTTTTCGGACCCAGTACTTC.